The 24 T cell receptor beta chains below all came from one sample that was sequenced in a study of blood T cell repertoires in COVID-19. Produced via immunoSEQ multiplex PCR; TCRdb's table is partial and in-frame only. The table lists a few hundred thousand clones, roughly nine tenths of them singletons, with about 9.4% in the top ten. The sample comprised PBMCs or T cells enriched from blood (not recorded which). These receptors were taken from a woman aged 25 to 39 who had recovered from COVID-19.

Only one count was recorded for this clone. The chain has TRBV5-3 and TRBJ1-5; 10 bases map to TRBD1. TRBV5-3 is identified as an open reading frame with a role that is uncertain. The CDR3 runs 16 residues. Unmatched junction bases numbered 9, after V lost 9 bases and J lost 0 bases. DNA of the CDR3: TGTGCCACACCGGGACAGGGGAAATATAGCAATCAGCCCCAGCATTTT. Its protein is CATPGQGKYSNQPQHF.

The V gene is TRBV29-1, the J gene TRBJ1-1; 10 positions match TRBD1. Unmatched junction bases numbered 5, after V lost 0 bases and J lost 7 bases. This CDR3 has 14 residues. CDR1 is SQVTM and CDR2 is ANQGSEA in the germline V gene. The DNA of the CDR3 is TGCAGCGTTGAAGACCGGGACAGGGGTGGTGAAGCTTTCTTT. Protein product: CSVEDRDRGGEAFF.

V usage is TRBV11-3 and J usage is TRBJ1-1; D ambiguous. The ends were cut back, 5 bases at V and 7 bases at J, with 11 bases in the middle. CDR1 and CDR2 (germline): SGHNT, YENEEA. The CDR3 spans 12 residues. The CDR3 DNA reads as TGTGCCAGCAGCCTGGGGAGTGGTGAAGCTTTCTTT. Translated, it gives CASSLGSGEAFF.

The gene calls are TRBV12-5 and TRBJ2-1; possible D gene TRBD2, 6 bases. The V end was cut by 0 bases, the J end by 5 bases, with 17 bases between. The CDR3 covers 17 residues. The germline V gene has CDR1 LGHNT and CDR2 FRNRAP. DNA of the CDR3: TGTGCTAGTGGTTTGGTACTGGGCAGGGAGGAGAACAATGAGCAGTTCTTC. The encoded protein is CASGLVLGREENNEQFF.

This chain joins TRBV4-3 and TRBJ2-6; 7 nucleotides line up with TRBD1. J gave up 4 bases and V 0 bases, and 9 bases lay outside the gene matches. This CDR3 has 18 amino acids. The germline V gene encodes CDR1 LGHNA and CDR2 YSLEER. The CDR3: CASSQDGQVFAGANVLTF. Written as DNA, the CDR3 is TGCGCCAGCAGCCAAGATGGACAGGTATTTGCCGGGGCCAACGTCCTGACTTTC.

This clone was picked up one time. V usage is TRBV28 and J usage is TRBJ2-1, with 13 bases matching TRBD2. Germline-derived CDR1 and CDR2 are MDHEN and SYDVKM. With 4 bases clipped from V and 5 bases from J, the junction kept 5 bases outside the gene matches. The CDR3 extends over 16 amino acids. The CDR3 region is CASSSLLAGGDNEQFF. CDR3 bases: TGTGCCAGCAGTTCATTACTAGCGGGAGGGGACAATGAGCAGTTCTTC.

This clone was detected once. The chain employs TRBV2 and TRBJ1-2, with D perhaps matching TRBD1 (6 bases). Trimming stripped 5 bases from V and 4 bases from J, with 14 bases between. CDR1 is SNHLY and CDR2 is FYNNEI in the germline V gene. This CDR3 is built from 14 residues. Here the CDR3 DNA reads TGTGCCAGCAGTCCCGGGACAAATGTCTATGGCTACACCTTC. It translates to CASSPGTNVYGYTF. Looking up the rest from reference TRBV2 and TRBJ1-2 gives the full variable domain: EPEVTQTPSHQVTQMGQEVILRCVPISNHLYFYWYRQILGQKVEFLVSFYNNEISEKSEIFDDQFSVERPDGSNFTLKIRSTKLEDSAMYFCASSPGTNVYGYTFGSGTRLTVV.

The V and J genes are TRBV20-1 and TRBJ2-5; the D gene is possibly TRBD1 (5 bases). The CDR3 has 13 residues. The V gene's germline CDR1 is DFQATT and CDR2 SNEGSKA (reference sequence). V lost 3 bases to trimming and J lost 3 bases, with 11 bases between them. CDR3 region: CSASNRQKETQYF. Here the CDR3 DNA reads TGCAGTGCTAGTAACAGGCAGAAAGAGACCCAGTACTTC.

Of note for this clone: One end of the junction is discordant with germline, which a read error may explain. The rearrangement joins TRBV20-1 to TRBJ2-7; the match to TRBD1 covers 10 bases. Germline CDR1 is DFQATT and CDR2 is SNEGSKA (reference sequence). There are 11 residues in the CDR3. In DNA, the CDR3 is TGCAGTGCCTCTGAGGGGGACAGGGGAATTTTC. Its translation: CSASEGDRGIF.

V and J are TRBV4-2 and TRBJ2-1; 14 bases align to TRBD2. The CDR3 consists of 19 residues. CDR1 and CDR2 from the germline V gene are LGHNA and YNFKEQ. Losses at the gene ends were 4 bases for V and 0 bases for J; bases not matched to a gene: 8. The CDR3 coding sequence is TGTGCCAGCAGCCCCGGACTAGCGGGAGGTTTTAGCTCCTACAATGAGCAGTTCTTC. This sequence encodes CASSPGLAGGFSSYNEQFF.

V gene TRBV5-6 combines with J gene TRBJ2-1; tentatively, D is TRBD2 (6 bases). The CDR3 is 14 amino acids. V lost 4 bases and J 8 bases, leaving 16 bases between the germline ends. Germline loops: CDR1 SGHDT, CDR2 YYEEEE. The CDR3 sequence: CASSPPGEVDEQFF. The CDR3 region has the DNA TGTGCCAGCAGCCCCCCCGGGGAGGTCGATGAGCAGTTCTTC.

The chain joins TRBV28 to TRBJ2-3, with D possibly TRBD1 on 6 matching bases. V lost 3 bases and J lost 3, with 13 bases in between. Germline CDR1 and CDR2: MDHEN and SYDVKM. This CDR3 has 15 residues. CDR3 in DNA: TGTGCCAGCAGTTTCATGGACAGAGAAACAGATACGCAGTATTTT. It translates to CASSFMDRETDTQYF.

The chain is built from TRBV6-1 and TRBJ1-1; unclear D gene. This CDR3 has 14 amino acids. V lost 2 bases, J lost 1 base, and 8 bases lay in between. Germline CDR1 is MNHNS and CDR2 is SASEGT. CDR3 sequence reads: CASSEMYGNTEAFF. The CDR3 DNA reads as TGTGCCAGCAGTGAAATGTACGGGAACACTGAAGCTTTCTTT.

The chain employs TRBV19 and TRBJ1-1, with a weak D call TRBD1 (6 bases). Germline CDR1 LNHDA, CDR2 SQIVND (reference sequence). This CDR3 comprises 15 residues. Trimming pared 0 bases from V and 1 base from J, leaving 9 bases between. CDR3 nucleotide sequence: TGTGCCAGTAGTATAGATGCACAGGGGAACACTGAAGCTTTCTTT. Its translation is CASSIDAQGNTEAFF.

This clone has a single count. This same CDR3 is encoded by further DNA sequences in the sample. V gene TRBV10-3 combines with J gene TRBJ1-2; D unresolved. The CDR3 has 14 amino acids. Germline assignment: CDR1 ENHRY and CDR2 SYGVKD. V was shortened by 2 bases and J by 1 base, with 8 bases between the two germline ends. CDR3 in amino acids: CAISESTDNYGYTF. The CDR3 nucleotides read TGTGCCATCAGTGAGAGCACAGATAACTATGGCTACACCTTC.

The chain is built from TRBV7-9 and TRBJ1-2; no clear D. Germline V gene sequence: CDR1 SEHNR, CDR2 FQNEAQ (reference sequence). This CDR3 has 17 residues. With 0 bases removed from V and 6 bases from J, the gap between germline ends came to 20 bases. CDR3 sequence (DNA): TGTGCCAGCAGCTTAGCTCGGCAAAGTTGGGAGGTAGATGGCTACACCTTC. Protein product: CASSLARQSWEVDGYTF.

The rearrangement links TRBV6-5 to TRBJ2-7, with 7 bases fitting TRBD2. After removal of 8 bases from V and 6 bases from J, the junction contained 13 bases not matched to a gene. The CDR3 has 14 residues. Germline CDR1 MNHEY, CDR2 SVGAGI. CDR3 protein: CASGKRDYVSEQYF. CDR3 bases: TGTGCCAGCGGCAAGCGGGATTATGTCTCCGAGCAGTACTTC.

The rearrangement links TRBV5-1 to TRBJ2-7, with D tentatively TRBD1 (5 bases). The CDR3 length is 13 residues. V was shortened by 2 bases and J by 2 bases, with 8 bases between the two germline ends. Germline-derived CDR1 and CDR2 are SGHRS and YFSETQ. CDR3 coding DNA: TGCGCCAGCAGCTTTGGGGCCCCCTACGAGCAGTACTTC. Amino acid sequence: CASSFGAPYEQYF.

In its sample, this clone was seen once. The CDR3 reads CASSRTGVGEKLFF. The DNA of the CDR3 is TGTGCCAGCAGTCGTACGGGGGTGGGAGAAAAACTGTTTTTT. The genes are TRBV2 and TRBJ1-4; tentatively, D is TRBD1 (5 bases). Germline loops: CDR1 SNHLY, CDR2 FYNNEI. The V gene lost 5 bases and the J gene lost 8 bases, with 15 bases spanning the gap. The CDR3 sequence is 14 residues long.

V and J are TRBV7-9 and TRBJ2-3; tentatively, D is TRBD2 (5 bases). CDR1 is SEHNR, CDR2 FQNEAQ, per germline (reference sequence). Between the trimmed V and J ends, which lost 2 bases and 6 bases, there was a span of 12 bases. CDR3 length: 14 amino acids. As DNA, the CDR3 is TGTGCCAGCAGCTTACGGCTAGCCCCCGATACGCAGTATTTT. Translated: CASSLRLAPDTQYF.

The chain combines TRBV7-2 with TRBJ2-5; TRBD2 matches 9 bases. The ends lost 4 bases at V and 3 bases at J; junction bases unmatched: 9. The germline V gene has CDR1 SGHTA and CDR2 FQGNSA. The CDR3 is 16 amino acids. The CDR3, as DNA: TGTGCCAGCAGCTCCCTCCCCGCGGGGGGGAAAGAGACCCAGTACTTC. This gives the protein CASSSLPAGGKETQYF. The full variable domain, in which reference TRBV7-2 and TRBJ2-5 provide the parts outside the CDR3, is GAGVSQSPSNKVTEKGKDVELRCDPISGHTALYWYRQSLGQGLEFLIYFQGNSAPDKSGLPSDRFSAERTGGSVSTLTIQRTQQEDSAVYLCASSSLPAGGKETQYFGPGTRLLVL.

This chain links TRBV19 with TRBJ1-1, with D perhaps matching TRBD1 (5 bases). The CDR3 is made up of 13 amino acids. Germline V gene data show CDR1 as LNHDA and CDR2 as SQIVND (reference sequence). Trimming took off 3 bases at V and 1 base at J, with 6 bases between the two ends. CDR3 loop: CASSMGPNTEAFF. CDR3 DNA: TGTGCCAGTAGTATGGGGCCGAACACTGAAGCTTTCTTT. Filled out from reference TRBV19 and TRBJ1-1, the complete variable domain reads DGGITQSPKYLFRKEGQNVTLSCEQNLNHDAMYWYRQDPGQGLRLIYYSQIVNDFQKGDIAEGYSVSREKKESFPLTVTSAQKNPTAFYLCASSMGPNTEAFFGQGTRLTVV.

This clone came up once. This chain connects TRBV5-1 to TRBJ2-7; weak D call: TRBD2 (6 bases). V was pared by 4 bases and J by 3 bases, with 17 bases between. The CDR3 is 15 amino acids. Per germline, CDR1 SGHRS and CDR2 YFSETQ. CDR3 in amino acids: CASSLGGRDFYEQYF. CDR3 nucleotides: TGCGCCAGCAGCCTAGGCGGGCGGGACTTCTACGAGCAGTACTTC.

This chain links TRBV15 with TRBJ1-1, with a weak D call TRBD1 (6 bases). The CDR3 runs 15 residues. With 3 bases removed from V and 6 bases from J, the gap between germline ends came to 17 bases. From germline, CDR1 is LNHNV and CDR2 YYDKDF (reference sequence). The CDR3 loop is CATSREQGRMAEAFF. The CDR3, as DNA: TGTGCCACCAGCAGGGAACAGGGCAGGATGGCTGAAGCTTTCTTT. The whole variable domain, filled in from reference TRBV15 and TRBJ1-1, reads DAMVIQNPRYQVTQFGKPVTLSCSQTLNHNVMYWYQQKSSQAPKLLFHYYDKDFNNEADTPDNFQSRRPNTSFCFLDIRSPGLGDTAMYLCATSREQGRMAEAFFGQGTRLTVV.